This T cell receptor (beta chain) was sequenced for a study of a mutant IDH1 vaccine in newly diagnosed glioma. In the study overall: The week-35 safety follow-up was V12, and the week-47 study end was V13.

The protocol was immunoSEQ multiplex PCR, while the TCRdb copy is restricted to in-frame clones and leaves out a portion. The data contain about 31,000 clones, more than 75% of them seen just once; the ten biggest clones take up roughly 12%. Germline values: CDR1 LNHDA, CDR2 SQIVND (reference sequence). V lost 3 bases, J lost 1 base, and 11 bases lay in between. This CDR3 has 15 residues. As concerns this clone: As yet, its antigen is unknown.

As for time point: week 35, safety follow-up. Topical imiquimod accompanied each vaccine dose, which consisted of 300 ug of mutant IDH1 20-mer peptide. Patients came in for eight vaccinations, in weeks 1, 3, 5, 7, 11, 15, 19 and 23. New WHO grade 3 or 4 astrocytomas that were IDH1-mutant and ATRX-lost had been found in donors. This material consisted of PBMCs, taken from a glioma patient whose treatment included an IDH1 peptide vaccine. The receptor comes from a woman aged 40 to 50 with glioma. The chain is built from TRBV19 and TRBJ2-3; D perhaps matches TRBD1 (6 bases). The CDR3 loop reads CASSMGAQGTDTQYF. The CDR3 region has the DNA TGTGCCAGTAGTATGGGGGCGCAGGGCACAGATACGCAGTATTTT.